These 2 T cell receptor beta chains were sequenced from one sample in a study of blood T cells in healthy people across ages. A second roughly 6 to 12 cycle PCR used barcoded and J-beta primers. One entry per CDR3 protein, called by TCRdb with MiXCR from the 5' RACE reads. Among under 800,000 distinct CDR3 sequences listed, about 42% were seen once. Sequenced sample: blood. These receptors came from a woman aged 60-75 years in good health.

The chain recombines TRBV15 with TRBJ2-1, with 11 bases identical to TRBD2. V dropped 3 bases and J dropped 7; count of bases not matched to a gene: 11. This CDR3 spans 17 amino acids. Germline values: CDR1 LNHNV, CDR2 YYDKDF (reference sequence). In DNA, the CDR3 is TGTGCCACCAGCAGTTTAGCGGGAGGGCCCTCCATAAATGAGCAGTTCTTC. It translates to CATSSLAGGPSINEQFF.

The rearrangement uses TRBV5-6 and TRBJ2-1; 10 bases fit TRBD2. V lost 4 bases, J lost 3 bases, and 7 bases stayed unmatched. Germline V gene sequence: CDR1 SGHDT, CDR2 YYEEEE. The CDR3 runs to 16 residues. The CDR3 here is CASSLHGLADYNEQFF. CDR3 nucleotide sequence: TGTGCCAGCAGCCTCCACGGACTAGCGGACTACAATGAGCAGTTCTTC.